The clone carrying this TCR beta chain showed up just a few times. Its cognate antigen is unknown. The method was immunoSEQ multiplex PCR; TCRdb's version includes in-frame clones alone and lacks a portion of them. Here the sample spans 40,000 or so clones, 55% to 75% being singletons. The J segment lost 3 bases and the V segment lost 3 bases, leaving 2 bases of the junction unmatched. The CDR3 has 15 amino acids. Germline V gene sequence: CDR1 LNHNV, CDR2 YYDKDF (reference sequence). This entry is derived from a study of cytotoxic CD8 clonotypes in ibrutinib-treated CLL. Study-wide background: There were, on average, about 260,000 productive templates and 80,000 to 100,000 productive rearrangements per sample. General study results and limits: Shared public clonotypes were rare, and on treatment they either got smaller or stayed the same. Baseline values of clonality outstripped age-matched healthy donors and followed circulating CD8+ T-cell counts. Sampling schedules were unmatched across sustained-remission and progressing patients.

Sequenced material: PBMCs, taken at disease progression, from a patient treated with ibrutinib. This TCR was recovered from a human donor with chronic lymphocytic leukemia. The V call is TRBV15, the J call TRBJ2-3; 11 nucleotides match TRBD1. DNA of the CDR3: TGTGCCACCAGCAGCCGGGACAGGGGGACAGATACGCAGTATTTT. This translates into CATSSRDRGTDTQYF.